This TCR beta chain came from a study of persistence of HIV-infected CD4 T cells. This was the immunoSEQ version 4 assay in survey mode. Here immunoSEQ multiplex PCR was the method, and the copy in TCRdb shows in-frame clones only, minus some. The sample records about 64,000 clones, roughly 75% being singletons. Overlapping HIV-1 Gag 15-mer peptides at 0.8 to 1 ug per peptide per mL were used. Sorted nonresponding memory CD4+ T cells were CD40L-negative, CD69-negative, CD45RO-high. With respect to this clone: The antigen is not known.

Germline loops: CDR1 KGHSH, CDR2 LQKENI. The trim removed 4 bases at V and 7 bases at J, leaving 4 bases unmatched. This CDR3 region has 14 residues. This TCR derives from an adult man with HIV who was CMV-seropositive. Sequencing used CD4+ T cells sorted from PBMCs after roughly 17-hour stimulation, obtained from a patient who received antiretroviral therapy. This sequence joins TRBV18 and TRBJ1-6; 7 bases match TRBD1. CDR3 nucleotides: TGTGCCAGCTCACAAAGGGGGCCGAATTCACCCCTCCACTTT. Protein sequence: CASSQRGPNSPLHF.